This TCR beta chain originates from a study of CD8 T cells in ankylosing spondylitis. Findings of the study overall: Reactive arthritis synovial fluid and blood were previously reported to contain some motif variants. Ankylosing spondylitis blood appeared to carry a characteristic TCR beta motif of fewer than 10 highly homologous variants.

Researchers built TCR beta libraries using quantitative 5'-RACE with molecular barcodes. TCRdb ran MiXCR on the 5' RACE reads and lists one entry per CDR3 protein. The sample yields 150,000 to 250,000 distinct CDR3 sequences, 9.5% to 15% seen once. This clonotype was observed a handful of times. As yet, its antigen is unknown. The V gene end was trimmed by 9 bases and the J gene end by 1 base; junction bases not matched to a gene: 8. CDR1 MRHNA and CDR2 SNTAGT come from the germline V gene. This CDR3 comprises 15 residues. The V and J genes are TRBV6-4 and TRBJ2-3; 9 nucleotides line up with TRBD2. The sequence came from a male donor with ankylosing spondylitis or in good health (not recorded which). The sequenced material came from blood, either unsorted or a sorted T cell fraction (not recorded which). The CDR3 spells CASRETSGRTDTQYF. The CDR3 DNA is TGTGCCAGTCGGGAGACTAGCGGTCGCACAGATACGCAGTATTTT.